This entry describes one TCR beta chain. Its cognate antigen has yet to be identified. Per-base qualities were not stored, and no clone one base away is much larger. Using the deep immunoSEQ assay, TCR CDR3 regions were amplified from genomic DNA by multiplex PCR. Genomic DNA extracted from each cell subset was distributed evenly over all wells of several immunoSEQ 96-well plates, and each plate served as one replicate. Each replicate PCR for sorted subsets received around 200 ng genomic DNA, equal to about 30,000 T cell genomes. Purified libraries were quantified with a Qubit 3.0 fluorometer, sized on a Bioanalyzer 2100, and re-quantified with the KAPA Library Quantification kit. A separate single-read 150-cycle Illumina NextSeq 550 flow cell was used to sequence each immunoSEQ 96-well plate. The authors' analysis ran thus. Because only junctional sequences without quality scores were contained in the immunoSEQ output, filtering matching that applied to full-length reads could not be performed. To assign V/J genes and CDR3, sequences were annotated using PyIR, a Python wrapper for IgBLAST v1.9, with IMGT germline references. Reads were removed for weak V/J assignments (E-value above 1e-6), missing CDR3, stop codons, out-of-frame junctions, or ambiguous translated residues. V3J clonotypes were defined as sequences sharing the same inferred V gene, J gene, and CDR3 amino acid sequence. The percentage overlap between two repertoires was calculated by dividing the number of shared unique clonotypes by the size of the smaller repertoire. Three approaches were used to assess repertoire richness: RTK rarefaction, the Chao1 estimator, and Recon v2.1 estimates of unobserved clonotypes. Generation probabilities were computed with OLGA for all TCRbeta clonotypes obtained by the gDNA method from a few donors. TCRdb mirrors the immuneACCESS table, restricted to in-frame sequences. Some clones are absent from its copies; in checked studies, under half trace to an unresolved V gene, and the reason for the others is unknown. V and J calls and clone size are those listed in that table; D and trimming were worked out from the DNA. The sample contains millions of clones, approximately 94% of them found a single time. Under 2% of the sample is in the top ten clones.

This entry is derived from a study of shared clonotypes between healthy human individuals (dated by TCRdb to between 2020 and 2021). Turning to the overall study: The cohort comprised two women and a few men aged 18 to 49 years. For each donor, three plates each were used for CD4 naive and CD4 memory, two plates were used for CD8 naive, and one plate was used for CD8 memory. To estimate repertoire size and how much clonotype sharing occurs between individuals, the study deeply sequenced the blood TCR repertoires of five healthy adults. Libraries were prepared and TCR repertoires were sequenced by different laboratories using diverse techniques, in order to increase sequencing depth and limit assay-specific biases. Between about 0.85 and 9.5 billion PBMCs per donor were obtained by leukapheresis.

From the cysteine through the phenylalanine, the CDR3 covers 13 amino acids. The CDR3 DNA has 39 bases and is translated from base 1. CDR1 SQVTM and CDR2 ANQGSEA were looked up in the germline V gene. The junction shows trimming of 0 bases on V and 0 bases on J, plus 5 bases between the germline ends. CD8 naive samples consisted of CD45RO-negative cells that were positively selected for CCR7, yielding a CD45RA+CCR7+ population without TemRA cells. The donors were healthy, HIV-negative adults with no recently reported acute infections or vaccinations. Only Caucasian adults living in Nashville, Tennessee, USA were represented among the donors. Blood was obtained by leukapheresis, after which PBMCs were separated by Ficoll-Histopaque density gradient centrifugation and cryopreserved in liquid nitrogen vapor phase. Analytical flow cytometry was used to check the purity and quantity of every magnetically sorted T cell population. Each sorted fraction had its genomic DNA isolated and then quantified by UV absorbance on a Nanodrop 2000c.

The full study reports these points: The small number of donors limited the genetic and exposure-history diversity represented. Compared with non-shared clonotypes, the clonotypes found in all four sorted-subset donors had higher generation probabilities. Across a few donors, roughly 5.4% of naive CD4, 3.5% of naive CD8, about 2.3% of memory CD4, and under 0.45% of memory CD8 clonotypes were shared. Sampling was restricted to blood, and TCR repertoires in tissues likely differ from the TCR repertoires found in blood. Based on pairwise subsampling, the degree of clonotype sharing among donors was expected to be affected by sequencing depth. Even with the large sequencing depth, rarefaction of the sorted-subset datasets indicated that sequencing was incomplete. Naive subsets generally had larger estimated clonotype richness than memory subsets.

This sequence uses TRBV29-1 and TRBJ1-1; the D gene assignment is ambiguous. The TCR comes from a man in his late teens or twenties in good health. Some clones in this sample may be carry-over from other donors' samples. Input material: naive CD8+ T cells from PBMCs. According to the study, the label for this sample's cell subset or site signals: CD45RA+CCR7+. The CDR3 is CSVEDTLNTEAFF. The sequence in DNA is TGCAGCGTTGAAGATACGCTGAACACTGAAGCTTTCTTT.